These 2 T cell receptor beta chains were sequenced from one sample in a study of shared clonotypes between healthy human individuals (dated by TCRdb to about 2020). Receptors were amplified or captured by the immunoSEQ multiplex PCR assay. Drawn from immuneACCESS, this table holds only the in-frame rearrangements with V and J called that TCRdb kept. Clones are partly lost; checked studies trace under half to an unresolved V gene and leave the rest unexplained. This sample holds about 1.5 million clones; about 98% were observed only once. The top ten clonotypes cover 0.45% of the sample. Material for sequencing was naive CD4+ T cells sorted from blood. The sample's cell subset or site label is to be understood as: CD45RA+ positively selected. These receptors were obtained from a man aged 25-45 years in good health.

The V and J genes are TRBV28 and TRBJ1-1; D is ambiguous. The germline V gene has CDR1 MDHEN and CDR2 SYDVKM. Trimming pared 3 bases from V and 0 bases from J, leaving 8 bases between. The CDR3 runs to 14 residues. The CDR3 sequence is CASSFPGMNTEAFF. Written as DNA, the CDR3 is TGTGCCAGCAGTTTTCCGGGAATGAACACTGAAGCTTTCTTT.

V is TRBV28 and J is TRBJ2-7; 7 bases line up with TRBD1. J lost 2 bases, V lost 10 bases, and 5 bases had no gene match. The CDR3 sequence is 12 residues long. CDR1 MDHEN and CDR2 SYDVKM come from the germline V gene. The CDR3 DNA reads TGTGCCACCCGGGACAGTCCCTACGAGCAGTACTTC. It codes for CATRDSPYEQYF.